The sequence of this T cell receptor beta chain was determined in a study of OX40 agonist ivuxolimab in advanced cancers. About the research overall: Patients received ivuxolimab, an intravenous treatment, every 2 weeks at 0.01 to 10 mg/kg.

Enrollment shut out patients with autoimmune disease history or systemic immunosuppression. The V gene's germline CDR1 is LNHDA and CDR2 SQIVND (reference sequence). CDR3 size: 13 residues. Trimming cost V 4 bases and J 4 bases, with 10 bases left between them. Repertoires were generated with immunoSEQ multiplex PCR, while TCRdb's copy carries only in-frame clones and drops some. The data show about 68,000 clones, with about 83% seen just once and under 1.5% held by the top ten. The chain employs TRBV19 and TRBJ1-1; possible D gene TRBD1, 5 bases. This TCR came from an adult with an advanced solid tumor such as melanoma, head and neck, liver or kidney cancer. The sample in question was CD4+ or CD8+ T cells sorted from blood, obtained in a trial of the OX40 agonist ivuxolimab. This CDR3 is CASSKRGVTEAFF. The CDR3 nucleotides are TGTGCCAGTAGTAAGAGGGGAGTCACTGAAGCTTTCTTT.